This TCR beta chain emerged from a study of CXCR3-negative and CXCR3-positive naive CD8 T cells (dated by TCRdb to the late 2010s). Study-level background: In total, around 150 million TRB reads were obtained, or roughly 1.5 +/- 0.3 million reads per library. The diversity and physicochemical repertoire analyses included around 10 donors pooled from two independent experiments. The TRBV-TRBJ cluster analysis covered naive subsets from 5 or 6 donors and memory cells from 3 donors.

Results the study describes overall, beyond this receptor: Freshly isolated PBMCs were used for most assays because CXCR3 expression went down partially after cryopreservation. Compared with CXCR3-negative naive cells, CXCR3-positive naive cells had TRB CDR3s with higher hydrophobicity (lower Kidera factor 4), lower energy, and higher strength and volume indices. Surface CD5, linked to self-reactivity in mice, was comparable between naive subsets; TCR interaction strength was therefore also inferred from TRB CDR3 physicochemical properties. Repertoire diversity was comparably high in both naive subsets but much lower in memory CD8+ T cells. Within the same donor, TRBV-TRBJ usage looked similar between naive CXCR3-negative and CXCR3-positive cells, but memory cells had distinct patterns.

The CDR3 starts with the cysteine, ends with the phenylalanine, and has 13 residues. Only the protein is available. Instrument on record: NextSeq 550. The Human TCR Profiling Kit (MiLaboratory) was used to prepare UMI-labeled 5' RACE TRB cDNA libraries. cDNA synthesis used the entire amount of extracted RNA, and PCR amplification then used the entire amount of cDNA produced. The libraries were made side by side, with each library going through the same number of PCR cycles. For the original study's pipeline: About 53,000 +/- 9,400 unique UMI-labeled TRB cDNA molecules per library were extracted with MIGEC and MiXCR, with at least two reads per UMI required. An average of roughly 40,000 +/- 10,000 functional in-frame TRB CDR3 nucleotide clonotypes without stop codons was found per library. Diversity metrics, including normalized Shannon-Wiener and Chao1, were computed in VDJtools after downsampling to 5000 UMI-labeled TRB molecules per sample. Clonotype-size-weighted physicochemical properties of the central five CDR3 residues (interaction energy, strength, volume and Kidera factor 4) were computed in VDJtools. TCRdb reprocessed the reads and provides one entry for every CDR3 protein sequence; no DNA is given. TCRdb, not the original authors, processed these V and J calls. The data table for this sample lists tens of thousands of distinct CDR3 sequences. About 1.5% of the sample goes to the ten largest clones.

For every CD8+ T cell subset, over 250,000 cells were flow-sorted straight into RLT lysis buffer, and each subset was sorted in triplicate. Naive CD8+ T cells were defined stringently as CD45RO-CCR7+CD27+CD95- to exclude memory contaminants. Peripheral blood mononuclear cells were isolated from buffy coats by standard density gradient centrifugation. Naive CXCR3-negative and CXCR3-positive CD8+ T cells were flow-sorted on a FACSAria III. Total RNA was extracted from sorted cells using an RNeasy Mini Kit. As concerns this clonotype: Its antigen target is currently unknown.

Recombination linked TRBV12-3 or TRBV12-4 to TRBJ2-1; TCRdb reports TRBD1, a call that lacks DNA to check it against. The receptor's source is a human donor in good health. Some clones in this sample may be carry-over from other donors' samples. The sample comprised naive CXCR3- CD8+ T cells from blood. Explained via the paper, the cell subset or site label denotes: CD45RO-CCR7+CD27+CD95- naive CD8+ T cells lacking CXCR3 (TNR3-). For the CDR3, the sequence is CASTPDAYNEQFF.